A single sample is the source of the 26 T cell receptor beta chains below, sequenced in a study of identical twins. One entry per CDR3 protein results from TCRdb running MiXCR on the 5' RACE reads. The sample contains roughly 290,000 distinct CDR3 sequences, 9.5% of which appear only once. The data were also submitted as part of a second study, on yellow fever vaccine responses in identical twins.

The sequenced sample consisted of CD8+ T cells sorted from blood. The receptors stem from a woman aged 18-29 years in good health.

The rearrangement joins TRBV4-3 to TRBJ2-7, with a possible D match to TRBD2 (5 bases). V lost 3 bases to trimming and J lost 4 bases, with 10 bases between them. Germline CDR1 and CDR2: LGHNA and YSLEER. The CDR3 contains 13 residues. For the CDR3, the DNA is TGCGCCAGCAGCCATGGGAGAACATACGAGCAGTACTTC. It yields the protein CASSHGRTYEQYF.

The count of this clonotype is one. This rearrangement joins TRBV2 to TRBJ2-7, with 9 nucleotides matching TRBD1. With V trimmed by 8 bases and J by 6 bases, 8 bases remained unmatched. Per the germline V gene, CDR1 is SNHLY and CDR2 is FYNNEI. This CDR3 is 13 amino acids long. CDR3 sequence: CASPRGQGVEQYF. CDR3 bases: TGTGCCAGCCCCCGGGGACAGGGTGTCGAGCAGTACTTC.

In this sample, this clonotype turned up many times. The chain carries TRBV27 and TRBJ2-1, with D perhaps matching TRBD2 (5 bases). Germline V gene sequence: CDR1 MNHEY, CDR2 SMNVEV (reference sequence). CDR3 length: 15 residues. With 5 bases removed from V and 1 base from J, the gap between germline ends came to 12 bases. The CDR3 nucleotides are TGTGCCAGCAGTCCCCCCCCGGGGTCCTACAATGAGCAGTTCTTC. It yields the protein CASSPPPGSYNEQFF.

This clonotype occurred many times. The chain recombines TRBV20-1 with TRBJ2-7; maybe TRBD1 (5 bases). The V gene lost 3 bases and the J gene lost 0 bases, with 12 bases spanning the gap. CDR3 length: 14 residues. From germline, CDR1 is DFQATT and CDR2 SNEGSKA (reference sequence). The CDR3, as DNA: TGCAGTGCTAGTTTGTTTGACAGCTCCTACGAGCAGTACTTC. Translating it yields CSASLFDSSYEQYF.

The chain recombines TRBV9 with TRBJ1-2; D gene uncertain. Trimming pared 0 bases from V and 8 bases from J, leaving 8 bases between. Germline V gene sequence: CDR1 SGDLS, CDR2 YYNGEE. The CDR3 has 12 residues. CDR3 DNA sequence: TGTGCCAGCAGCGTAGATGAGAGAGGCTACACCTTC. The encoded protein is CASSVDERGYTF.

This clonotype has a handful of counts. This chain joins TRBV27 and TRBJ2-6, with D unresolved. The CDR3 covers 16 residues. Germline V gene data show CDR1 as MNHEY and CDR2 as SMNVEV (reference sequence). V was pared by 5 bases and J by 4 bases, with 15 bases between. The CDR3 DNA follows: TGTGCCAGCAGTCCCCTTAAATCTTACGGGGCCAACGTCCTGACTTTC. It translates to CASSPLKSYGANVLTF.

The chain is built from TRBV18 and TRBJ2-3; the D gene is possibly TRBD2 (5 bases). Trimming left V 2 bases short and J 10 bases short, with 13 bases between. The CDR3 is 13 amino acids. Per germline, CDR1 KGHSH and CDR2 LQKENI. The CDR3 sequence is CASSPGEQSAQYF. The CDR3, as DNA: TGTGCCAGCTCACCAGGGGAGCAGTCCGCGCAGTATTTT.

The chain has TRBV20-1 and TRBJ2-4; TRBD2 matches at 13 bases. After removal of 0 bases from V and 8 bases from J, the junction contained 16 bases not matched to a gene. The CDR3 length is 19 residues. The V gene's germline CDR1 is DFQATT and CDR2 SNEGSKA (reference sequence). The CDR3 here is CSARETTSGGFVGWDIQYF. For the CDR3, the DNA is TGCAGTGCTAGAGAAACGACTAGCGGGGGGTTCGTTGGTTGGGACATTCAGTACTTC.

This clonotype has ten or more counts. V gene TRBV20-1 combines with J gene TRBJ2-7, with D perhaps being TRBD1 or TRBD2 (5 bases each). The ends were cut back, 5 bases at V and 2 bases at J, with 19 bases in the middle. The germline gives CDR1 DFQATT, CDR2 SNEGSKA (reference sequence). The CDR3 loop spans 15 amino acids. The CDR3 reads CSAQPGTEVTYEQYF. For the CDR3, the DNA is TGCAGTGCTCAACCCGGGACGGAAGTCACCTACGAGCAGTACTTC.

V gene TRBV3-1 combines with J gene TRBJ2-1; TRBD2 matches 14 bases. Germline trimming cut 7 bases from V and 6 bases from J; bases unmatched to any gene: 8. This CDR3 region has 16 residues. CDR1 LGHDT and CDR2 YNNKEL come from the germline V gene (reference sequence). The CDR3 nucleotides are TGTGCCAGCATCTATTCGACTAGCGGGGGGGCCAATGAGCAGTTCTTC. Translated, it gives CASIYSTSGGANEQFF.

This clonotype was detected a few times. The gene calls are TRBV7-9 and TRBJ1-4; TRBD1 matches 7 bases. J was trimmed by 4 bases and V by 9 bases; bases with no gene match: 5. Germline V gene lookup returns CDR1 SEHNR and CDR2 FQNEAQ (reference sequence). This CDR3 region has 13 residues. The CDR3, as DNA: TGTGCCAGTAGACAGGGCCTTAATGAAAAACTGTTTTTT. Its translation: CASRQGLNEKLFF.

Many counts were recorded for this clonotype. V is TRBV12-3 or TRBV12-4 and J is TRBJ2-5, with 12 nucleotides matching TRBD1. The V segment lost 6 bases and the J segment 4 bases; nucleotides outside the gene matches: 12. The CDR3 totals 17 residues. CDR3 region: CASSSTGTGGDLETQYF. CDR3 sequence (DNA): TGTGCCAGCAGCTCGACCGGGACAGGGGGCGATTTAGAGACCCAGTACTTC.

In its sample, this clonotype was seen a few times. V and J are TRBV23-1 and TRBJ2-4; 9 positions match TRBD1. TRBV23-1 is annotated as an ORF whose role is uncertain. The CDR3 contains 17 residues. V shed 5 bases and J 0 bases; nucleotides not matched to a gene: 8. This CDR3 is CASSTTGGRLAKNIQYF. As DNA, the CDR3 is TGCGCCAGCAGTACAACAGGGGGCCGGCTAGCCAAAAACATTCAGTACTTC.

Ten or more counts support this clonotype. The chain links TRBV5-1 to TRBJ2-7, with 7 positions matching TRBD1. Trimming cost V 2 bases and J 5 bases; bases outside gene matches: 7. CDR3 size: 14 residues. From germline, CDR1 is SGHRS and CDR2 YFSETQ. The CDR3 loop is CASSLERTGDEQYF. For the CDR3, the DNA is TGCGCCAGCAGCTTAGAAAGGACAGGAGACGAGCAGTACTTC. Full variable domain (outside the CDR3, taken from reference TRBV5-1 and TRBJ2-7): KAGVTQTPRYLIKTRGQQVTLSCSPISGHRSVSWYQQTPGQGLQFLFEYFSETQRNKGNFPGRFSGRQFSNSRSEMNVSTLELGDSALYLCASSLERTGDEQYFGPGTRLTVT.

The chain joins TRBV27 to TRBJ2-7; TRBD1 matches at 11 bases. V gave up 6 bases and J gave up 4 bases; unmatched junction bases: 11. The CDR3 has 16 residues. CDR1 MNHEY and CDR2 SMNVEV come from the germline V gene (reference sequence). The CDR3 loop reads CASSPAGTGGRYEQYF. The CDR3 DNA sequence: TGTGCCAGCAGCCCCGCCGGGACAGGGGGACGGTACGAGCAGTACTTC.

The chain carries TRBV28 and TRBJ2-2; D unclear. This CDR3 comprises 15 residues. Germline V lookup: CDR1 MDHEN, CDR2 SYDVKM. The germline V and J ends were trimmed by 7 bases and 0 bases, with 12 bases remaining between them. This CDR3 is CASKVGFSNTGELFF. In DNA form, the CDR3 reads TGTGCCAGCAAAGTTGGATTCTCGAACACCGGGGAGCTGTTTTTT.

The chain uses TRBV7-9 and TRBJ2-7; no definite D call. The CDR3 has 14 amino acids. Germline V lookup: CDR1 SEHNR, CDR2 FQNEAQ (reference sequence). V shed 1 base and J shed 3 bases, with 10 bases lying between them. CDR3 protein: CASSLVETVYEQYF. The CDR3, as DNA: TGTGCCAGCAGCTTAGTCGAGACCGTCTACGAGCAGTACTTC.

The CDR3 bases are TGTGCCACCAGTGCCGCTAGCGCTAGCACAGATACGCAGTATTTT. Its translation is CATSAASASTDTQYF. This sequence joins TRBV24-1 and TRBJ2-3; D is possibly TRBD2 (6 bases). Trimming left V 5 bases short and J 0 bases short, with 11 bases between. The germline CDR1 and CDR2 sequences are KGHDR and SFDVKD. There are 15 residues in the CDR3.

This clonotype was counted ten times or more. The chain has TRBV12-3 or TRBV12-4 and TRBJ2-7; the D is unclear. V was pared by 3 bases and J by 1 base, with 10 bases between. CDR3 size: 14 residues. In DNA form, the CDR3 reads TGTGCCAGCAGTTTTTTGGGATTGTCCTACGAGCAGTACTTC. It is translated as CASSFLGLSYEQYF.

The rearrangement uses TRBV27 and TRBJ1-5; no clear D. Germline V lookup: CDR1 MNHEY, CDR2 SMNVEV (reference sequence). The V gene lost 5 bases and the J gene lost 2 bases, with 13 bases spanning the gap. The CDR3 is 15 residues long. The CDR3 DNA follows: TGTGCCAGCAGTCCCGTGACGGGAGGCAATCAGCCCCAGCATTTT. Residues: CASSPVTGGNQPQHF.

A single count supports this clonotype. The chain is built from TRBV2 and TRBJ2-1; TRBD2 aligns across 13 bases. The V gene end was trimmed by 6 bases and the J gene end by 3 bases; junction bases not matched to a gene: 8. This CDR3 spans 17 amino acids. Germline CDR1 SNHLY, CDR2 FYNNEI. DNA of the CDR3: TGTGCCAGCAGGTCGGGACTAGCGGGATTAAGCTACAATGAGCAGTTCTTC. Protein product: CASRSGLAGLSYNEQFF.

This chain joins TRBV6-2 or TRBV6-3 and TRBJ2-7; D is undetermined. The germline V gene has CDR1 MNHEY and CDR2 SVGEGT. The ends were cut back, 0 bases at V and 3 bases at J, with 18 bases in the middle. This CDR3 has 17 amino acids. In DNA, the CDR3 is TGTGCCAGCAGTTACTCCTCAACAGCGCTCCTGAGCTACGAGCAGTACTTC. It yields the protein CASSYSSTALLSYEQYF.

The genes are TRBV7-6 and TRBJ2-3, with 11 bases matching TRBD2. Trimming cost V 4 bases and J 6 bases; bases outside gene matches: 12. This CDR3 is built from 17 residues. The germline V gene has CDR1 SGHVS and CDR2 FNYEAQ. The CDR3 protein is CASSWPIAGGPSDTQYF. The CDR3 DNA is TGTGCCAGCAGCTGGCCGATAGCGGGAGGGCCGTCGGATACGCAGTATTTT.

In this sample, this clonotype turned up a few times. The chain joins TRBV20-1 to TRBJ1-1, with 10 bases matching TRBD1. CDR1 and CDR2 (germline): DFQATT, SNEGSKA (reference sequence). Germline trimming cut 0 bases from V and 5 bases from J; bases unmatched to any gene: 6. This CDR3 contains 15 residues. The CDR3 sequence: CSARDPTGGITEAFF. The DNA for the CDR3 is TGCAGTGCTAGAGATCCGACAGGGGGCATAACTGAAGCTTTCTTT.

The chain carries TRBV6-4 and TRBJ2-3; maybe TRBD2 (5 bases). CDR3 length equals 14 residues. CDR1 is MRHNA, CDR2 SNTAGT, per germline. Trimming took 0 bases from V and 4 from J, leaving 8 bases between them. In DNA, the CDR3 is TGTGCCAGCAGTGACTCGGGGAGCGCAGATACGCAGTATTTT. It codes for CASSDSGSADTQYF.

Only a few counts were recorded for this clonotype. The chain employs TRBV28 and TRBJ2-1, with D unresolved. The CDR3 is made up of 14 amino acids. Trimming removed 7 bases at V and 6 bases at J, with 16 bases between. CDR1 is MDHEN, CDR2 SYDVKM, per germline. The DNA for the CDR3 is TGTGCCAGCACCGACCGGGTCGAACCCAATGAGCAGTTCTTC. Translated: CASTDRVEPNEQFF.